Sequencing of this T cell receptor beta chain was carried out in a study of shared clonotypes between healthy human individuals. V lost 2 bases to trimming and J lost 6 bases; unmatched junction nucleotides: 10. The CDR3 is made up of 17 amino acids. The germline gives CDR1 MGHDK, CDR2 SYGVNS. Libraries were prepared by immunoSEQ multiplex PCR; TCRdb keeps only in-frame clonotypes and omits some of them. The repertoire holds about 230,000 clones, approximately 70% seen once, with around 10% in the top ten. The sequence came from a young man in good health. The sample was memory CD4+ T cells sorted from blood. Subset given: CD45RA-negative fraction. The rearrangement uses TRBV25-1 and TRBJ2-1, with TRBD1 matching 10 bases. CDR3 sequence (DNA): TGTGCCAGCAGTGAAACTCGGGACAGGGGTCAACCCAATGAGCAGTTCTTC. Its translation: CASSETRDRGQPNEQFF. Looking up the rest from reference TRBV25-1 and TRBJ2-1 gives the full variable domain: EADIYQTPRYLVIGTGKKITLECSQTMGHDKMYWYQQDPGMELHLIHYSYGVNSTEKGDLSSESTVSRIRTEHFPLTLESARPSHTSQYLCASSETRDRGQPNEQFFGPGTRLTVL.